The 2 T cell receptor beta chains below were found in one sample sequenced in a study of cytomegalovirus exposure and HLA in healthy donors. A multiplex PCR was run with 60 Vbeta primers and 13 Jbeta primers. Produced via immunoSEQ multiplex PCR; TCRdb's table is partial and in-frame only. The table lists roughly 120,000 clones, with less than 3% in the top ten. Sequencing was done on a sample of PBMCs. Receptors originate from a man between 25 and 39 years old in good health and CMV-seronegative.

The V and J genes are TRBV5-4 and TRBJ2-5; 7 nucleotides line up with TRBD1. The CDR3 loop spans 14 amino acids. Trimming at V came to 0 bases and at J to 4 bases, leaving 3 bases not matched to a gene. Germline-derived CDR1 and CDR2 are SGHNT and YYREEE (reference sequence). The CDR3 nucleotides are TGTGCCAGCAGCTTGGCCGGGACAGTAGAGACCCAGTACTTC. Its protein is CASSLAGTVETQYF.

This sequence joins TRBV9 and TRBJ2-5; D gene uncertain. This CDR3 spans 14 amino acids. Trimming left V 3 bases short and J 3 bases short, with 12 bases between. Germline lookup yields CDR1 SGDLS and CDR2 YYNGEE. CDR3 DNA: TGTGCCAGCAGCGGCCTCAACAGAAAAGAGACCCAGTACTTC. As protein: CASSGLNRKETQYF.